This T cell receptor beta chain was identified in a study of CD8+ T cells in alopecia areata (dated by TCRdb to the late 2010s). In the study overall: Treated patients were enrolled in an open-label pilot trial of oral tofacitinib, 5 to 10 mg twice daily, for moderate-to-severe alopecia areata. Scalp clonality was compared among normal scalp (n=4), patchy alopecia areata scalp (n=8), and alopecia totalis/universalis scalp (n=8). The study used high-throughput TCRbeta sequencing to examine T cell clonal expansion in alopecia areata, in both the C3H/HeJ mouse model and human patients. Patients received tofacitinib for 6 to 18 months and were then followed off drug for 6 months to check for delayed response and recurrence. RNA was obtained with the PAXgene miRNA kit for fixed scalp, the miRNeasy kit for PBMCs, and the RNeasy kit for mouse skin. On the human side, TCRbeta sequencing was run on scalp tissue and on sorted CD4+ and CD8+ peripheral blood T cells from healthy controls and from alopecia areata patients with either patchy or totalis/universalis disease. TCRbeta CDR3 regions were amplified by immunoSEQ multiplex PCR with 35 Vbeta forward and 13 Jbeta reverse primers. Patients on tofacitinib were biopsied at baseline and after 4 and 24 weeks of treatment, and several of the patients also had a later scalp biopsy. Study-wide findings and limitations: Higher clonality and more expanded CD8+ clones were observed in lesional scalp than in normal scalp, particularly in alopecia totalis/universalis, a finding suggestive of antigenic drive. Compared with mice, TCR sequences shared between patients were less clear, possibly partly because of HLA diversity across the patient population. Scalp TCR repertoire analysis is complicated because resident alphabeta T cells in normal human skin are also sequenced, whereas mouse skin is dominated by gammadelta T cells.

The sample's time point label, in plain terms: baseline before oral tofacitinib. Lesional scalp punch biopsies and peripheral blood were obtained from alopecia areata patients. PBMCs were separated by density centrifugation and stained for CD3, CD4 and CD8, after which CD4+ and CD8+ T cells were sorted on a FACSAria. Libraries were constructed by the immunoSEQ multiplex PCR assay. To provide template for TCR sequencing, every sample had RNA extracted and reverse transcribed into cDNA. First-strand cDNA was synthesized with SuperScript III using a 2:1 mix of oligo-dT and random hexamers. A synthetic immune receptor repertoire was used to measure amplification bias, and any remaining bias was corrected computationally. The paper's processing steps were these. After raw reads were preprocessed to remove errors, the CDR3 was defined following IMGT conventions as running from the conserved cysteine to phenylalanine. Clonality was calculated as 1 minus Shannon entropy normalized by log2 of the number of productive unique TCRs. CD4 or CD8 identity of scalp clones was inferred by cross-referencing scalp TCRbeta sequences with sorted blood CD4 and CD8 repertoires. Here the immuneACCESS table is served through TCRdb, limited to in-frame sequences with V and J called. Missing clones are a known gap in these copies; in checked studies unresolved V genes cover under half, and the rest lacks a known reason. The V and J calls and clone size are taken from that table; D and trimming were inferred from the DNA. Within this sample are roughly 200,000 clones, with 63% of them counted one time only. The top ten constitute 1.7% of the sample.

Relative to germline, V is missing 6 bases and J is missing 5 bases, with 7 bases of the junction outside any gene match. Counted from cysteine to phenylalanine, this CDR3 has 14 amino acids. Only the CDR3 part of the read is kept: 42 bases, read in frame from the first base. CDR1 is given as KGHSH and CDR2 as LQKENI, both from the germline V gene. On this clone itself: Its antigen is currently not known. Base qualities were left out, and no much larger clone turns up one base away.

This TCR came from a human donor with alopecia areata. Recombination joined TRBV18 with TRBJ2-1; 7 nucleotides in the junction match TRBD2. Here the sequenced sample was CD4+ T cells sorted from blood, taken at week 0. The CDR3 reads CASSAGRENNEQFF. The nucleotide sequence reads TGTGCCAGCTCCGCCGGGCGGGAGAACAATGAGCAGTTCTTC.